Listed below are T cell receptor beta chains from one sample, sequenced in a study of T cells in Graves' hyperthyroidism and ophthalmopathy. TCRdb itself ran the multiplex PCR reads through MiXCR, one entry per CDR3 protein. The table records hundreds of thousands of distinct CDR3 sequences, approximately 13% of them present only once. The sample comprised blood. The receptors originated from a woman aged 25-40 years with Graves' hyperthyroidism that later progressed to Graves' ophthalmopathy. Both conserved end residues are trimmed from each CDR3. D genes are given only for firm matches.

TRBD2,TRBJ2-7,TRBV20-1,SARSGPHASYEQY
TRBD1,TRBJ1-5,TRBV19,ASSPTGEQPQH
-,TRBJ2-7,TRBV20-1,SASAAYSYEQY
-,TRBJ1-5,TRBV5-1,ASSLEGSLGQPQH
-,TRBJ2-1,TRBV29-1,SVGPSPSGTYNEQF
TRBD1,TRBJ2-5,TRBV30,AWIGGQGASRRTQY
-,TRBJ2-2,TRBV12-5,ASGSPIGVNTGELF
-,TRBJ1-3,TRBV20-1,SASTETAGNTIY
TRBD2,TRBJ2-4,TRBV4-2,ASSQEASGISDIQY
-,TRBJ2-2,TRBV4-3,ASSRNIGASVGGELF
TRBD2,TRBJ2-7,TRBV14,ASSQDLTGGWGEQY
-,TRBJ1-5,TRBV6-6,ASSYSGVQRQPQH
-,TRBJ2-7,TRBV18,ASSPGGLSSYEQY
-,TRBJ2-5,TRBV2,ANSQNSQETQY
-,TRBJ2-7,TRBV5-1,ASSSTGREEQY
-,TRBJ1-1,TRBV28,ASSPLQAIPRTEAF
TRBD1,TRBJ1-4,TRBV7-8,ASSSRTGVNEKLF
TRBD2,TRBJ2-1,TRBV9,ASSVGYLAGGPGEQF
-,TRBJ1-6,TRBV28,ASSPGAVTLH
-,TRBJ1-1,TRBV7-9,ASRQSFMNTEAF
-,TRBJ1-1,TRBV6-1,ASSSYQIGDLVAEAF
-,TRBJ1-1,TRBV19,ASSIGTGGYPEAF
-,TRBJ1-4,TRBV27,ASSLQASGETEKLF
-,TRBJ1-1,TRBV12-3/TRBV12-4,ASSSTGNTEAF
TRBD1,TRBJ1-5,TRBV19,ASSIMPGQGNQPQH
-,TRBJ1-5,TRBV19,ASSKAHSNQPQH
-,TRBJ1-5,TRBV6-2/TRBV6-3,ASSYGGSPGRVAQH
TRBD1,TRBJ1-2,TRBV18,ASSSNGDRANYGYT
TRBD2,TRBJ2-3,TRBV19,ASSKRLAGGPDTQY
TRBD2,TRBJ2-2,TRBV7-2,ASSFAGGTSGRGNTGELF
TRBD1,TRBJ1-2,TRBV19,ASSETGGGYGYT
-,TRBJ2-7,TRBV2,ASIVLLSRAYEQY
-,TRBJ2-1,TRBV11-2,ASSPMGVDYNEQF
-,TRBJ1-2,TRBV5-4,ASRPPGWQNYGYT
-,TRBJ2-1,TRBV3-1,ASSPLKRRPPYNEQF
TRBD2,TRBJ2-7,TRBV20-1,SGETSAGSYEQY
-,TRBJ2-7,TRBV19,ASSNGQINEQY
-,TRBJ1-1,TRBV2,ASSGGAGTNTEAF
-,TRBJ2-2,TRBV6-5,ASSYSVYTGELF
TRBD2,TRBJ2-5,TRBV5-6,ASNLVFGGSSY
-,TRBJ2-7,TRBV28,ASSVLAPAYEQY
TRBD2,TRBJ2-7,TRBV2,ASSEGPGLGHYEQY
TRBD2,TRBJ2-7,TRBV20-1,SALDSGRVDEQY
-,TRBJ2-1,TRBV7-8,ASSHRGGGQF
-,TRBJ2-7,TRBV6-1,ASSSPLRWGSYEQY
-,TRBJ2-5,TRBV10-3,AISGASEEETQY
-,TRBJ1-1,TRBV28,ASSPAGQNTEAF
-,TRBJ2-5,TRBV7-7,ASSFRRGMEETQY
-,TRBJ2-1,TRBV7-9,ASSLWSGAVSSYNEQF
TRBD1,TRBJ2-7,TRBV6-1,ASSPAFKGQGSSYEQY
-,TRBJ2-7,TRBV7-6,ASSLLPTSRHEQY
-,TRBJ2-7,TRBV4-3,ASSQVMGDKGQY
TRBD1,TRBJ1-1,TRBV20-1,SATPGQGADTEAF
-,TRBJ2-5,TRBV19,ASSVLSGETQY